The 8 T cell receptor beta chains given below trace back to one sample, sequenced in a study of blood T cell repertoires in COVID-19. TCRdb keeps only in-frame clones here, not all; method: immunoSEQ multiplex PCR. The sample carries 150,000 to 200,000 clones, 80% to 90% recorded once. The specimen sequenced was peripheral blood. These receptors all stem from a man in his 60s with acute or convalescent COVID-19.

The rearrangement joins TRBV15 to TRBJ1-3, with 9 bases lining up with TRBD1. With 10 bases clipped from V and 0 bases from J, the junction kept 7 bases outside the gene matches. CDR1 is LNHNV and CDR2 is YYDKDF in the germline V gene (reference sequence). This CDR3 is 15 amino acids long. Here the CDR3 reads CASRTGESSGNTIYF. The CDR3 region has the DNA TGTGCCAGTAGGACAGGGGAGAGCTCTGGAAACACCATATATTTT.

The rearrangement joins TRBV6-5 to TRBJ1-1, with D hard to call. Trimming took 6 bases from V and 0 from J, leaving 8 bases between them. CDR3 length: 13 residues. Germline lookup yields CDR1 MNHEY and CDR2 SVGAGI. The CDR3 loop is CASRVQLNTEAFF. The CDR3 region has the DNA TGTGCCAGCAGGGTACAGTTGAACACTGAAGCTTTCTTT.

This chain joins TRBV7-3 and TRBJ2-1; a possible D gene is TRBD2 (6 bases). The CDR3 is made up of 13 amino acids. V gave up 6 bases and J gave up 8 bases, with 14 bases separating them. Germline V gives CDR1 SGHTA, CDR2 FQGTGA. The CDR3 is CASRLDGEDEQFF. In nucleotides, the CDR3 is TGTGCCAGCAGGCTGGATGGGGAGGATGAGCAGTTCTTC.

The chain uses TRBV18 and TRBJ1-5; 7 bases are a match to TRBD1. CDR1 KGHSH and CDR2 LQKENI come from the germline V gene. The trim removed 3 bases at V and 1 base at J, leaving 3 bases unmatched. The CDR3 extends over 15 amino acids. The CDR3 loop is CASSPGQKSNQPQHF. The CDR3 DNA reads as TGTGCCAGCTCACCGGGACAGAAGAGCAATCAGCCCCAGCATTTT.

Only a few counts were recorded for this clone. This chain connects TRBV18 to TRBJ1-1, with D unclear. Between the trimmed V and J ends, which lost 4 bases and 3 bases, there was a span of 12 bases. The CDR3 is 14 amino acids. Germline CDR1 is KGHSH and CDR2 is LQKENI. In nucleotides, the CDR3 is TGTGCCAGCTCACGAGCGTTCAAGGACACTGAAGCTTTCTTT. Amino acid sequence: CASSRAFKDTEAFF.

The chain combines TRBV5-6 with TRBJ1-4, with TRBD1 matching 7 bases. Unmatched junction bases numbered 6, after V lost 5 bases and J lost 5 bases. The length of the CDR3 is 14 residues. Per the germline V gene, CDR1 is SGHDT and CDR2 is YYEEEE. The CDR3 DNA reads as TGTGCCAGCAGTTTGACAGGGACGAATGAAAAACTGTTTTTT. Translation: CASSLTGTNEKLFF.

The chain carries TRBV15 and TRBJ2-1, with a weak D call TRBD1 (5 bases). The V and J ends lost 5 bases and 7 bases respectively, with 18 bases between them. The germline V gene encodes CDR1 LNHNV and CDR2 YYDKDF (reference sequence). CDR3 length: 15 residues. The CDR3 protein is CATSSPSVGRNEQFF. CDR3 nucleotides: TGTGCCACCAGCTCCCCCTCCGTGGGGCGAAATGAGCAGTTCTTC.

The V gene is TRBV9, the J gene TRBJ1-2; D perhaps matches TRBD1 (6 bases). V lost 7 bases, J lost 3 bases, and 10 bases lay in between. Germline CDR1 is SGDLS and CDR2 is YYNGEE. CDR3 size: 12 residues. CDR3 sequence (DNA): TGTGCCAGCGGGGGGGCGGACTATGGCTACACCTTC. Its translation: CASGGADYGYTF.